A selection of T cell receptor beta chains follows, all from one sample in a study of shared clonotypes between healthy human individuals. The repertoire was sequenced with immunoSEQ multiplex PCR; TCRdb's copy has only in-frame clones and lacks some. The sample includes roughly 1,800,000 clones, roughly 95% of them seen just once. Material for sequencing was naive CD8+ T cells sorted from blood. These TCRs come from a man younger than 30 in good health. Both conserved end residues are part of each CDR3. A D gene is named only where the DNA matches it firmly. Not every row has a clone size; where given, it reads once, few, many or a size class.

j_call	d_call	v_call	clone_size	cdr3_nt	cdr3_aa
TRBJ2-7	-	TRBV6-1	-	TGTGCCAGCAGTGAATATGGTCAGCTGCCAGCCTACGAGCAGTACTTC	CASSEYGQLPAYEQYF
TRBJ2-2	-	TRBV7-7	-	TGTGCTAGCAGCTTAGTGTTTAACACCGGGGAGCTGTTTTTT	CASSLVFNTGELFF
TRBJ1-3	-	TRBV4-1	-	TGCGCCAGCAGCCAAGATGGGGACGCTGGAAACACCATATATTTT	CASSQDGDAGNTIYF
TRBJ2-3	TRBD2	TRBV2	-	TGTGCCAGCAGTGAAGCGCTTGGGTCTAGCGGGGGGGGCACAGATACGCAGTATTTT	CASSEALGSSGGGTDTQYF
TRBJ2-5	-	TRBV30	-	TGTGCCTGGAGTACTCTGCAAGAGACCCAGTACTTC	CAWSTLQETQYF
TRBJ2-3	-	TRBV6-1	-	TGTGCCAGCAGTCTCACAGGGATGGGAACAGATACGCAGTATTTT	CASSLTGMGTDTQYF
TRBJ2-1	TRBD2	TRBV9	-	TGTGCCAGCAGCGTAGAGACTAGCGGGAGCCTTGGGAATGAGCAGTTCTTC	CASSVETSGSLGNEQFF
TRBJ2-7	-	TRBV5-6	-	TGTGCCAGCAGCTTGAATCCGCCAGGGGTCGAGCAGTACTTC	CASSLNPPGVEQYF
TRBJ2-3	-	TRBV2	-	TGTGCCAGCACGGAACAGGGCGGGAGCACAGATACGCAGTATTTT	CASTEQGGSTDTQYF
TRBJ1-1	-	TRBV4-3	-	TGCGCCAGCAGCCAAGATCTAGGGTGGGGCACTGAAGCTTTCTTT	CASSQDLGWGTEAFF
TRBJ2-2	-	TRBV5-5	-	TGTGCCAGCAGCTTGGGCTACACCGGGGAGCTGTTTTTT	CASSLGYTGELFF
TRBJ2-7	-	TRBV6-5	once	TGTGCCAGCAACATACAGGGTTTGAACGACGAGCAGTACTTC	CASNIQGLNDEQYF
TRBJ1-5	-	TRBV27	-	TGTGCCAGCAGTCAAGCTCCCCCGGGGCAGCCCCAGCATTTT	CASSQAPPGQPQHF
TRBJ1-2	-	TRBV4-3	once	TGCGCCAGCAGCCAAGATGAAATCAATCAAATGGGCTATGGCTACACCTTC	CASSQDEINQMGYGYTF
TRBJ2-5	-	TRBV28	-	TGTGCCAGCAGTTCCCCCCTAGGGGGGGGGAAAGAGACCCAGTACTTC	CASSSPLGGGKETQYF
TRBJ2-2	-	TRBV5-1	-	TGCGCCAGCAGCATTACAGGGAGAGGGTACACCGGGGAGCTGTTTTTT	CASSITGRGYTGELFF
TRBJ1-2	TRBD1	TRBV10-2	-	TGCGCCAGCAGTGAGTCCCTGGGACAGGGTCTGTATGGCTACACCTTC	CASSESLGQGLYGYTF
TRBJ1-5	TRBD1	TRBV4-3	few	TGCGCCAGCAGCCGAATCACAGGGGGGGATCAGCCCCAGCATTTT	CASSRITGGDQPQHF
TRBJ1-3	-	TRBV6-1	-	TGTGCCAGCAGCGAAGGAACGGGCTGGGTGAAGAGCTCTGGAAACACCATATATTTT	CASSEGTGWVKSSGNTIYF
TRBJ2-3	TRBD2	TRBV6-5	-	TGTGCCAGCAGAGAACTAGCGGGTAGCACAGATACGCAGTATTTT	CASRELAGSTDTQYF
TRBJ2-7	-	TRBV7-7	-	TGTGCTAGCAGCCCCGGACACTCCTACGAGCAGTACTTC	CASSPGHSYEQYF
TRBJ2-2	-	TRBV6-1	-	TGTGCCAGCAGTGAAGTCATGTCAGGGTGGACCGGGGAGCTGTTTTTT	CASSEVMSGWTGELFF
TRBJ1-2	-	TRBV13	-	TGTGCCAGCAGCTCACCCCAGGGTTCAGAGGGCTACACCTTC	CASSSPQGSEGYTF
TRBJ1-2	-	TRBV4-1	-	TGCGCCAGCAGCCACGCCGGACAGTACTTCTATGGCTACACCTTC	CASSHAGQYFYGYTF
TRBJ2-7	-	TRBV9	-	TGTGCCAGCAGCGTAGAGGCTGGGGGGGCGCGGGAGCAGTACTTC	CASSVEAGGAREQYF
TRBJ2-1	TRBD2	TRBV5-4	-	TGTGCCAGCAGCTTCCTAGCGGGTTCCTACAATGAGCAGTTCTTC	CASSFLAGSYNEQFF
TRBJ2-1	-	TRBV13	-	TGTGCCAGCAGCTTAGAAGGGGCAGTGTACAATGAGCAGTTCTTC	CASSLEGAVYNEQFF
TRBJ2-1	TRBD2	TRBV7-2	-	TGTGCCAGCAGCCTTCCCAGCGGGGATGAGCAGTTCTTC	CASSLPSGDEQFF
TRBJ2-1	-	TRBV4-3	-	TGCGCCAGCAGCCAAGATCTGGGGGCTGTCTCCTACAATGAGCAGTTCTTC	CASSQDLGAVSYNEQFF